The rows below give T cell receptor beta chains drawn from one sample of a study of tumor-infiltrating lymphocytes in primary liver carcinoma. TCRdb reprocessed the multiplex PCR reads via MiXCR and lists one record per CDR3 protein. The data hold fewer than 90,000 distinct CDR3 sequences, with over 60% observed a single time. The specimen sequenced was liver tumor tissue from sampling region 1. All receptors come from a man aged 35 to 55 with primary liver carcinoma and hepatitis B virus infection. The CDR3 runs from the conserved cysteine through the conserved F or W. Clone size is shown for a subset of rows, as once, few, many or a class of expanded clone.

CDR3aa: CASSYTRYGEQYF
abundance: many
j_gene: TRBJ2-7
v_gene: TRBV6-2/TRBV6-3

CDR3aa: CAISSDRAKTEAFF
abundance: NA
j_gene: TRBJ1-1
v_gene: TRBV10-3

CDR3aa: CANTLIASGKGGETKYF
abundance: NA
j_gene: TRBJ2-5
v_gene: TRBV5-5

CDR3aa: CASSLTEGRDEQFF
abundance: many
j_gene: TRBJ2-1
v_gene: TRBV5-6

CDR3aa: CSVLLARRYKQYF
abundance: NA
j_gene: TRBJ2-7
v_gene: TRBV29-1

CDR3aa: CASSSGLGQGLDTQYF
abundance: many
j_gene: TRBJ2-3
v_gene: TRBV5-4

CDR3aa: CASGLSSGGFLSSDEQFF
abundance: NA
j_gene: TRBJ2-1
v_gene: TRBV12-5

CDR3aa: CASTLGQDRSGINVLTF
abundance: NA
j_gene: TRBJ2-6
v_gene: TRBV6-1

CDR3aa: CASSGAGDRGTDTQYF
abundance: many
j_gene: TRBJ2-3
v_gene: TRBV28

CDR3aa: CASSLAVAYNEQLF
abundance: NA
j_gene: TRBJ2-1
v_gene: TRBV7-8

CDR3aa: CASNYGGRAAEQFF
abundance: NA
j_gene: TRBJ2-1
v_gene: TRBV6-6

CDR3aa: CASSYAMDGTWDLFF
abundance: NA
j_gene: TRBJ2-2
v_gene: TRBV6-5

CDR3aa: CASSEERGLYSEQFF
abundance: NA
j_gene: TRBJ2-1
v_gene: TRBV6-1

CDR3aa: CARSERVFYEQYF
abundance: NA
j_gene: TRBJ2-7
v_gene: TRBV6-1

CDR3aa: CATGRAPGTSRYEQYF
abundance: NA
j_gene: TRBJ2-7
v_gene: TRBV15

CDR3aa: CASNDPRTQYQETQYF
abundance: few
j_gene: TRBJ2-5
v_gene: TRBV2

CDR3aa: CTISDTGRGGKYEQYF
abundance: NA
j_gene: TRBJ2-7
v_gene: TRBV10-3

CDR3aa: CVSGSLGSENEQFF
abundance: NA
j_gene: TRBJ2-1
v_gene: TRBV4-1

CDR3aa: CGAAPGGEAIF
abundance: NA
j_gene: TRBJ1-1
v_gene: TRBV29-1

CDR3aa: CACGLGQSEAFF
abundance: NA
j_gene: TRBJ1-1
v_gene: TRBV12-5

CDR3aa: CASSTTNAGARHF
abundance: NA
j_gene: TRBJ1-5
v_gene: TRBV19

CDR3aa: CASRRPGTEAIF
abundance: once
j_gene: TRBJ1-1
v_gene: TRBV4-1

CDR3aa: CSSSESQETDTQYF
abundance: NA
j_gene: TRBJ2-3
v_gene: TRBV10-1

CDR3aa: CASSRSFGGVDEHYF
abundance: NA
j_gene: TRBJ2-7
v_gene: TRBV4-1

CDR3aa: CANSSWTGGFDEQFF
abundance: few
j_gene: TRBJ2-1
v_gene: TRBV5-8

CDR3aa: CASSGATDTRYF
abundance: NA
j_gene: TRBJ2-3
v_gene: TRBV12-3/TRBV12-4

CDR3aa: CAWVRDSNEQFF
abundance: many
j_gene: TRBJ2-1
v_gene: TRBV30

CDR3aa: CTSSLRQTFRNQPQHF
abundance: NA
j_gene: TRBJ1-5
v_gene: TRBV7-3